The 15 T cell receptor beta chains in this list originate from one sample, sequenced in a study of blood T cell repertoires in COVID-19. Only in-frame clones appear in the TCRdb table, and some are missing; sequencing was by immunoSEQ multiplex PCR. In the table there are about 47,000 clones, approximately 90% of which are singletons. What was sequenced was peripheral blood. The source is a man aged 60-69 years with active COVID-19.

The chain joins TRBV5-1 to TRBJ1-1; 8 positions match TRBD1. Trimming took 7 bases from V and 0 from J; bases not matched to a gene: 5. Germline V gene data show CDR1 as SGHRS and CDR2 as YFSETQ. The CDR3 consists of 14 residues. CDR3 DNA sequence: TGCGCCAGCCGGACAGGGACCATGAACACTGAAGCTTTCTTT. As protein: CASRTGTMNTEAFF.

The chain is built from TRBV2 and TRBJ2-3, with TRBD2 identical over 7 bases. Germline assignment: CDR1 SNHLY and CDR2 FYNNEI. V trimming: 2 bases; J trimming: 8 bases; junction bases outside the gene matches: 13. The CDR3 runs 16 residues. CDR3 amino acids: CASSEQGGRARGTQYF. The CDR3 nucleotides are TGTGCCAGCAGTGAACAGGGCGGGAGAGCAAGAGGTACGCAGTATTTT.

V and J are TRBV5-1 and TRBJ2-1, with D possibly being TRBD2 (7 bases). Germline CDR1 reads SGHRS; CDR2 reads YFSETQ. CDR3 length equals 15 residues. Between the trimmed V and J ends, which lost 5 bases and 7 bases, there was a span of 19 bases. As DNA, the CDR3 is TGCGCCAGCAGTTGGGTAGGGGGAGGGCAGAATGAGCAGTTCTTC. This gives the protein CASSWVGGGQNEQFF.

The genes are TRBV27 and TRBJ2-1; weak D call: TRBD1 (6 bases). V was trimmed by 0 bases and J by 8 bases, leaving 11 bases between them. CDR1 MNHEY and CDR2 SMNVEV come from the germline V gene (reference sequence). CDR3 size: 14 residues. CDR3 nucleotides: TGTGCCAGCAGTTTATCCCAGGGGCGGGATGAGCAGTTCTTC. Amino acid sequence: CASSLSQGRDEQFF.

Details on this clone: The sample holds other DNA sequences that translate to the same CDR3. The J gene is TRBJ2-1, the V gene TRBV9, with a possible D match to TRBD1 (6 bases). Germline CDR1 SGDLS, CDR2 YYNGEE. The CDR3 has 15 amino acids. The V and J ends lost 2 bases and 0 bases respectively, with 9 bases between them. CDR3 region: CASSVRDISYNEQFF. CDR3 coding DNA: TGTGCCAGCAGCGTCCGGGACATCTCCTACAATGAGCAGTTCTTC.

The rearrangement links TRBV2 to TRBJ2-3, with TRBD2 matching over 9 bases. This CDR3 has 16 amino acids. The V segment lost 6 bases and the J segment 2 bases; nucleotides outside the gene matches: 9. Germline loops: CDR1 SNHLY, CDR2 FYNNEI. The CDR3 is CASSLLAGHDTDTQYF. Written as DNA, the CDR3 is TGTGCCAGCAGCTTACTAGCGGGCCACGACACAGATACGCAGTATTTT.

The chain uses TRBV28 and TRBJ2-4; 8 bases are shared with TRBD1. This CDR3 has 15 amino acids. After removal of 10 bases from V and 2 bases from J, the junction contained 10 bases not matched to a gene. Germline V gene sequence: CDR1 MDHEN, CDR2 SYDVKM. The CDR3 bases are TGTGCCACCCTAATACAGGGGGAGACCAAAAACATTCAGTACTTC. It translates to CATLIQGETKNIQYF.

The chain combines TRBV5-1 with TRBJ2-6, with no clear D. Trimming left V 0 bases short and J 4 bases short, with 11 bases between. Germline loops: CDR1 SGHRS, CDR2 YFSETQ. The CDR3 spans 16 residues. Here the CDR3 DNA reads TGCGCCAGCAGCTTGGCCCTATCGTCGGGGGCCAACGTCCTGACTTTC. Encoded protein: CASSLALSSGANVLTF.

DNA of the CDR3: TGTGCCAGCAGTTTATTTGGTCGAGGAAAAACCACAGATACGCAGTATTTT. Its protein is CASSLFGRGKTTDTQYF. The chain joins TRBV27 to TRBJ2-3; D remains ambiguous. Trimming took off 1 base at V and 2 bases at J, with 16 bases between the two ends. In germline, CDR1 is MNHEY, CDR2 SMNVEV (reference sequence). There are 17 residues in the CDR3.

CDR3 in DNA: TGCAGCGCACAGGGGCTTGGGCAGCCCCAGCATTTT. Translation: CSAQGLGQPQHF. This chain connects TRBV29-1 to TRBJ1-5, with TRBD1 identical over 7 bases. Germline CDR1 reads SQVTM; CDR2 reads ANQGSEA. The V gene end was trimmed by 7 bases and the J gene end by 7 bases; junction bases not matched to a gene: 7. The CDR3 covers 12 residues.

V usage is TRBV5-1 and J usage is TRBJ2-3, with D tentatively TRBD1 (6 bases). This CDR3 comprises 14 residues. V lost 2 bases and J lost 3, with 10 bases in between. Germline V gene lookup returns CDR1 SGHRS and CDR2 YFSETQ. The CDR3 loop reads CASSFQGRTDTQYF. The CDR3 nucleotides read TGCGCCAGCAGCTTCCAGGGGAGAACAGATACGCAGTATTTT.

The chain carries TRBV3-1 (or the pseudogene TRBV3-2) and TRBJ2-3, with 13 bases identical to TRBD2. V lost 6 bases, J lost 2 bases, and 8 bases stayed unmatched. The germline V gene encodes CDR1 LGHDT and CDR2 YNNKEL (reference sequence). This CDR3 region has 17 residues. CDR3 coding DNA: TGTGCCAGCAGTGTGACCGGGACTAGCGGGGTCACAGATACGCAGTATTTT. Translated, it gives CASSVTGTSGVTDTQYF.

This chain joins TRBV9 and TRBJ2-7, with 11 bases matching TRBD2. CDR1 is SGDLS and CDR2 is YYNGEE in the germline V gene. V was pared by 3 bases and J by 3 bases, with 8 bases of the junction left unmatched. The CDR3 covers 16 residues. As DNA, the CDR3 is TGTGCCAGCAGCGGCCTAGCGGGAGGAGGCGGCTACGAGCAGTACTTC. Encoded protein: CASSGLAGGGGYEQYF.

The chain couples TRBV14 to TRBJ1-2; 8 bases are shared with TRBD1. Unmatched junction bases numbered 11, after V lost 4 bases and J lost 4 bases. CDR3 length: 16 residues. CDR1 and CDR2 from the germline V gene are SGHDN and FVKESK. The CDR3 sequence is CASSPLSGQGLYGYTF. DNA for the CDR3: TGTGCCAGCAGCCCCCTGAGTGGACAGGGTCTCTATGGCTACACCTTC.

The chain carries TRBV6-5 and TRBJ1-5, with TRBD1 identical over 8 bases. The V segment lost 6 bases and the J segment 8 bases; nucleotides outside the gene matches: 9. CDR1 and CDR2 (germline): MNHEY, SVGAGI. The CDR3 sequence is 14 residues long. CDR3 amino acids: CASRGTGFREPQHF. The CDR3 DNA is TGTGCCAGCAGAGGGACAGGCTTCAGGGAGCCCCAGCATTTT.